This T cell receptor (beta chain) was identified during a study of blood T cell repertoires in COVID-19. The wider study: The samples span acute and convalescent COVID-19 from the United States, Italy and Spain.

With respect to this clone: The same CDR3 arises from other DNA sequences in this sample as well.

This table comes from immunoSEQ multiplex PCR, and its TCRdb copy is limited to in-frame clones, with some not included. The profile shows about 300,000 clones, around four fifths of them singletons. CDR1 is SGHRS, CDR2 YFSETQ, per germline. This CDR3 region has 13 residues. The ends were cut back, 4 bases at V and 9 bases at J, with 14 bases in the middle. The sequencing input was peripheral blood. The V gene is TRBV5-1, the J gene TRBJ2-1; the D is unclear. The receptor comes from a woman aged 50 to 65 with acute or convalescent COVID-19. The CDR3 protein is CASSVETTAEQFF. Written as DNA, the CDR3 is TGCGCCAGCAGCGTAGAAACTACCGCTGAGCAGTTCTTC. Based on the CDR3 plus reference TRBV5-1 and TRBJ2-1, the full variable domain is KAGVTQTPRYLIKTRGQQVTLSCSPISGHRSVSWYQQTPGQGLQFLFEYFSETQRNKGNFPGRFSGRQFSNSRSEMNVSTLELGDSALYLCASSVETTAEQFFGPGTRLTVL.